A selection of T cell receptor beta chains follows, all from one sample in a study of blood T cell repertoires in COVID-19. Sequencing used immunoSEQ multiplex PCR; TCRdb keeps in-frame clones, though not all of them. Of roughly 200,000 clones in the sample, roughly 85% were seen once. The sequencing sample was made of PBMCs or T cells enriched from blood (not recorded which). Receptor source: a man in his forties or fifties who had recovered from COVID-19. The CDR3 runs from the conserved cysteine through the conserved F or W. The D gene is left open where the match is weak. Not all rows give a size; the values are once, few, many and, for expanded clones, a class.

cdr3_aa cdr3_nt clone_size j_call v_call d_call
CASSNPVTNTGELFF TGTGCCAGCTCGAACCCCGTGACAAACACCGGGGAGCTGTTTTTT NA TRBJ2-2 TRBV2 NA
CASSLPGLAEYNEQFF TGTGCCAGCAGCCTCCCCGGACTAGCGGAATACAATGAGCAGTTCTTC NA TRBJ2-1 TRBV7-9 TRBD2
CASRAYRGDTGELFF TGTGCCAGCAGAGCCTACAGGGGAGACACCGGGGAGCTGTTTTTT NA TRBJ2-2 TRBV6-5 TRBD1
CASSDRQGGHSPLHF TGTGCCAGCAGTGACCGACAGGGGGGCCATTCACCCCTCCACTTT NA TRBJ1-6 TRBV6-1 TRBD1
CASSAGTPGNTIYF TGTGCCAGCAGCGCCGGGACACCTGGAAACACCATATATTTT NA TRBJ1-3 TRBV11-3 NA
CASSLASGMNTEAFF TGTGCCAGCAGCTTAGCGTCCGGGATGAACACTGAAGCTTTCTTT NA TRBJ1-1 TRBV7-9 NA
CATSREQGSEQYF TGTGCCACCAGCAGAGAACAGGGTAGCGAGCAGTACTTC NA TRBJ2-7 TRBV15 NA
CASSPGGNTIYF TGTGCCAGCTCGCCAGGGGGTAACACCATATATTTT NA TRBJ1-3 TRBV3-1/TRBV3-2 TRBD1
CASSRTPTDTQYF TGTGCCAGCAGCAGGACTCCCACAGATACGCAGTATTTT NA TRBJ2-3 TRBV21-1 NA
CASNIGQFGADTQYF TGTGCCAGCAACATAGGACAGTTTGGCGCAGATACGCAGTATTTT NA TRBJ2-3 TRBV6-5 NA
CASSQSGATDTQYF TGTGCCAGCAGTCAGAGCGGCGCCACAGATACGCAGTATTTT many TRBJ2-3 TRBV6-2/TRBV6-3 NA
CASSLWGQSYYEQYF TGTGCCAGCTCCCTCTGGGGGCAGTCATATTACGAGCAGTACTTC NA TRBJ2-7 TRBV27 NA
CASSLTTGEEQFF TGTGCCAGCAGCTTGACGACAGGAGAAGAGCAGTTCTTC NA TRBJ2-1 TRBV13 NA
CASSEYERGAYNEQFF TGTGCCAGCAGTGAATACGAGCGGGGGGCCTACAATGAGCAGTTCTTC NA TRBJ2-1 TRBV25-1 TRBD2
CASKGGGARSTQYF TGTGCCAGCAAAGGGGGGGGCGCAAGGTCGACCCAGTACTTC NA TRBJ2-5 TRBV6-5 NA
CASSEFSAGGAGTEAFF TGTGCCAGCAGTGAATTCAGCGCGGGGGGCGCGGGCACTGAAGCTTTCTTT NA TRBJ1-1 TRBV25-1 NA
CASSSLEYGGELFF TGTGCCAGCAGCTCTCTAGAATACGGCGGGGAGCTGTTTTTT NA TRBJ2-2 TRBV11-3 NA
CASSLGPEEGDTGELFF TGCGCCAGCAGCTTAGGGCCTGAAGAAGGGGACACCGGGGAGCTGTTTTTT NA TRBJ2-2 TRBV5-1 NA
CASSPRRGTEAFF TGTGCCAGCAGCCCGCGTCGGGGCACTGAAGCTTTCTTT once TRBJ1-1 TRBV6-5 NA
CASSSSGGYTF TGTGCCAGCAGTTCCTCAGGGGGCTACACCTTC NA TRBJ1-2 TRBV12-3/TRBV12-4 NA
CASSRRAGGRTGELFF TGTGCCAGCAGCCGGAGAGCGGGAGGGCGAACCGGGGAGCTGTTTTTT NA TRBJ2-2 TRBV5-4 TRBD2
CASSTAGTAVEQYF TGTGCCAGTAGTACCGCCGGGACAGCTGTCGAGCAGTACTTC NA TRBJ2-7 TRBV19 TRBD1
CASSPGVASTDTQYF TGTGCCAGCAGTCCAGGGGTAGCGAGCACAGATACGCAGTATTTT NA TRBJ2-3 TRBV7-9 NA
CASSSMDRVGAFF TGTGCCAGTAGTTCTATGGACAGGGTAGGTGCTTTCTTT NA TRBJ1-1 TRBV19 TRBD1
CASSQTWGGTDTQYF TGTGCCAGCAGCCAGACCTGGGGGGGCACAGATACGCAGTATTTT NA TRBJ2-3 TRBV14 NA
CAWSVRGTASNQPQHF TGTGCCTGGAGTGTACGGGGGACAGCCAGCAATCAGCCCCAGCATTTT few TRBJ1-5 TRBV30 TRBD1
CAWRSLTGTSGIYEQYF TGTGCCTGGAGGTCCCTAACCGGGACTAGCGGGATTTACGAGCAGTACTTC NA TRBJ2-7 TRBV30 TRBD2
CASAEGETSDEQYF TGTGCCAGCGCGGAGGGAGAAACAAGCGACGAGCAGTACTTC NA TRBJ2-7 TRBV2 NA
CAWNQAEETQYF TGTGCCTGGAACCAGGCTGAGGAGACCCAGTACTTC NA TRBJ2-5 TRBV30 NA
CASFRQLNTEAFF TGTGCCAGTTTCCGACAGCTGAACACTGAAGCTTTCTTT NA TRBJ1-1 TRBV19 NA
CASSRRGKTEAFF TGTGCCAGCAGCCGTAGGGGGAAGACTGAAGCTTTCTTT NA TRBJ1-1 TRBV6-5 NA
CASSLLGTHQPQHF TGTGCCAGCAGTTTATTGGGGACACACCAGCCCCAGCATTTT NA TRBJ1-5 TRBV27 NA
CASKWGVGTEAFF TGTGCCAGTAAATGGGGAGTTGGTACTGAAGCTTTCTTT NA TRBJ1-1 TRBV19 NA
CATGQTNSPLHF TGTGCCACAGGACAGACTAATTCACCCCTCCACTTT NA TRBJ1-6 TRBV27 NA
CASSATDRGYEQYF TGTGCCAGCAGCGCGACCGACAGGGGGTACGAGCAGTACTTC NA TRBJ2-7 TRBV5-4 TRBD1
CATQQGARGKLFF TGTGCCACTCAACAGGGGGCAAGAGGAAAACTGTTTTTT NA TRBJ1-4 TRBV19 TRBD1
CASTSSGREETQYF TGTGCCAGCACGTCTAGCGGGAGAGAAGAGACCCAGTACTTC NA TRBJ2-5 TRBV7-8 TRBD2
CASTLDFTYEQYF TGTGCCAGCACCTTGGACTTCACCTACGAGCAGTACTTC NA TRBJ2-7 TRBV12-3/TRBV12-4 NA
CAGLAGGAGVGYTF TGTGCCGGTTTAGCGGGGGGAGCAGGAGTCGGCTACACCTTC few TRBJ1-2 TRBV30 NA
CASSRDFRATNEKLFF TGTGCCAGCAGTCGGGACTTTCGTGCAACTAATGAAAAACTGTTTTTT NA TRBJ1-4 TRBV7-6 NA
CATSRATGGAETQYF TGTGCCACCAGCAGGGCTACAGGGGGCGCAGAGACCCAGTACTTC NA TRBJ2-5 TRBV15 TRBD1
CASSASERETQYF TGTGCCAGCAGTGCTAGCGAACGGGAGACCCAGTACTTC NA TRBJ2-5 TRBV2 NA